This TCR beta chain was retrieved from a study of blood T cell repertoires in COVID-19. Sequencing used immunoSEQ multiplex PCR; TCRdb keeps in-frame clones, though not all of them. The table lists 45,000 to 50,000 clones, 75% to 80% of them singletons. Trimming cost V 3 bases and J 4 bases; bases outside gene matches: 19. In germline, CDR1 is LGHDT, CDR2 YNNKEL (reference sequence). CDR3 length equals 19 residues. The clonotype was recovered from a human donor with active or convalescent COVID-19. The donor label of this sample is uncertain. The chain employs TRBV3-1 (or the pseudogene TRBV3-2) and TRBJ1-2; 8 bases map to TRBD1. Sequencing was done on a sample of peripheral blood. The DNA of the CDR3 is TGTGCCAGCAGCCATACACCCGGGGCAGGGGGCAGTTCTCGCTATGGCTACACCTTC. It yields the protein CASSHTPGAGGSSRYGYTF.